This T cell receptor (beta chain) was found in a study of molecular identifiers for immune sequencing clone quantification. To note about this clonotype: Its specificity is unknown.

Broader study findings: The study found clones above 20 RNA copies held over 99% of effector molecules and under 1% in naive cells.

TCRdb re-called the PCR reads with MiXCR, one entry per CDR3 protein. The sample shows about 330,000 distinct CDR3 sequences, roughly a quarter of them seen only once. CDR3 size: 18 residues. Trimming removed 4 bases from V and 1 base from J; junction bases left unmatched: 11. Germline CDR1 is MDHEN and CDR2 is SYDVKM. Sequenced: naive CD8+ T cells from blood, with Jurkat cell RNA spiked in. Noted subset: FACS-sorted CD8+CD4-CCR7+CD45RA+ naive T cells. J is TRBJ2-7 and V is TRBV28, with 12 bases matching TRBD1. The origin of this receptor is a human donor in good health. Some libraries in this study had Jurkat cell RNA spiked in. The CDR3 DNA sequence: TGTGCCAGCAGTTCACCGGGACAGGGGGCTTTTCGGTCCTACGAGCAGTACTTC. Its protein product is CASSSPGQGAFRSYEQYF.